Shown below are 27 T cell receptor beta chains from a single sample sequenced in a study of molecular identifiers for immune sequencing clone quantification. TCRdb re-called the PCR reads through MiXCR, storing one row per CDR3 protein. The top ten clones hold 0.85% to 0.9% of a sample with over 600,000 distinct CDR3 sequences, just under 20% of them seen once. The sequenced material came from naive CD8+ T cells from blood, with Jurkat cell RNA spiked in. Subset of the sample: FACS-sorted CD8+CD4-CCR7+CD45RA+ naive T cells. The receptors originated from a human donor in good health. Some libraries in this study had Jurkat cell RNA spiked in.

This clonotype was found many times. The J gene is TRBJ1-5, the V gene TRBV7-9; 10 bases line up with TRBD1. Germline loops: CDR1 SEHNR, CDR2 FQNEAQ (reference sequence). CDR3 size: 14 residues. V trimming: 5 bases; J trimming: 7 bases; junction bases outside the gene matches: 5. The CDR3 region has the DNA TGTGCCAGCAGCACGGACAGGGGGTACCAGCCCCAGCATTTT. Amino acid sequence: CASSTDRGYQPQHF.

This clonotype was counted ten times or more. The V call is TRBV27, the J call TRBJ1-5; 7 bases fit TRBD1. The J segment lost 3 bases and the V segment lost 6 bases, leaving 5 bases of the junction unmatched. Germline values: CDR1 MNHEY, CDR2 SMNVEV (reference sequence). The CDR3 totals 14 residues. CDR3 sequence reads: CASRPTGPNQPQHF. CDR3 sequence (DNA): TGTGCCAGCAGACCGACAGGGCCCAATCAGCCCCAGCATTTT.

The sample holds a few counts of this clonotype. The chain has TRBV7-2 and TRBJ2-7, with no clear D. The CDR3 has 13 residues. V lost 1 base, J lost 0 bases, and 4 bases lay in between. Germline V lookup: CDR1 SGHTA, CDR2 FQGNSA. The CDR3 nucleotides read TGTGCCAGCAGCTTAGTTATCTCCTACGAGCAGTACTTC. The encoded protein is CASSLVISYEQYF.

This clonotype has only a few counts. This sequence joins TRBV13 and TRBJ1-3; 9 bases agree with TRBD1. V gave up 2 bases and J gave up 4 bases; unmatched junction bases: 3. CDR3 length: 15 amino acids. The germline V gene has CDR1 PRHDT and CDR2 FYEKMQ (reference sequence). DNA of the CDR3: TGTGCCAGCAGCTTAAGGGGACAGGGCGGAAACACCATATATTTT. Translating gives CASSLRGQGGNTIYF.

This clonotype was seen repeatedly, ten times or more. This chain uses TRBV6-2 or TRBV6-3 with TRBJ2-5; no clear D. V gave up 2 bases and J gave up 3 bases, with 10 bases separating them. This CDR3 is built from 14 residues. CDR1 is MNHEY and CDR2 is SVGEGT in the germline V gene. In DNA, the CDR3 is TGTGCCAGCAGTTACGTGGCAGCCGAAGAGACCCAGTACTTC. Its protein is CASSYVAAEETQYF.

The chain has TRBV27 and TRBJ2-7; 10 bases line up with TRBD1. CDR3 length equals 15 residues. Germline V gene data show CDR1 as MNHEY and CDR2 as SMNVEV (reference sequence). Losses at the gene ends were 6 bases for V and 6 bases for J; bases not matched to a gene: 11. The CDR3 protein is CASSLSGTGVLEQYF. For the CDR3, the DNA is TGTGCCAGCAGCCTCTCCGGGACAGGGGTGCTCGAGCAGTACTTC.

This clonotype was observed many times. The rearrangement uses TRBV27 and TRBJ1-5; D is undetermined. The ends were cut back, 0 bases at V and 2 bases at J, with 8 bases in the middle. The germline gives CDR1 MNHEY, CDR2 SMNVEV (reference sequence). The CDR3 spans 15 residues. The CDR3, as DNA: TGTGCCAGCAGTTTATCAGGGTTTGGCAATCAGCCCCAGCATTTT. Amino acids: CASSLSGFGNQPQHF.

This clonotype has only a few counts. The chain recombines TRBV10-3 with TRBJ2-7; perhaps TRBD1 as D (6 bases). This CDR3 is 14 amino acids long. V lost 2 bases, J lost 3 bases, and 11 bases lay in between. The germline V gene encodes CDR1 ENHRY and CDR2 SYGVKD. The CDR3 loop is CAISEARGNYEQYF. The CDR3 nucleotides read TGTGCCATCAGTGAGGCCAGGGGAAACTACGAGCAGTACTTC.

This clonotype has a handful of counts. This rearrangement joins TRBV7-9 to TRBJ2-1; possibly TRBD2 for D (6 bases). The germline V gene has CDR1 SEHNR and CDR2 FQNEAQ (reference sequence). The V gene lost 5 bases and the J gene lost 6 bases, with 17 bases spanning the gap. This CDR3 has 15 amino acids. The CDR3 spells CASSEPGTDPNEQFF. Here the CDR3 DNA reads TGTGCCAGCAGCGAACCCGGGACTGATCCCAATGAGCAGTTCTTC.

This clonotype was seen a few times. The rearrangement joins TRBV6-5 to TRBJ2-2; D uncertain. V was clipped by 0 bases and J by 7 bases, with 6 bases between them. The germline CDR1 and CDR2 sequences are MNHEY and SVGAGI. The CDR3 consists of 13 residues. The CDR3 nucleotides are TGTGCCAGCAGTTACTCCCCGGGCGGGGAGCTGTTTTTT. It specifies CASSYSPGGELFF.

On this clonotype itself: A much larger clonotype is one base distant, so this may be a read error. V usage is TRBV12-5 and J usage is TRBJ2-5; D remains ambiguous. From germline, CDR1 is LGHNT and CDR2 FRNRAP. Trimming pared 3 bases from V and 4 bases from J, leaving 15 bases between. CDR3 length equals 15 residues. The CDR3 DNA follows: TGTGCTAGTGGTTTAGGTTGCGGCCCCGGAGAGACCCAGTACTTC. Translation: CASGLGCGPGETQYF.

This clonotype was seen a single time. This may arise from a read error, as a much more abundant clone is one base away. The V call is TRBV20-1, the J call TRBJ2-7, with D tentatively TRBD2 (6 bases). Per germline, CDR1 DFQATT and CDR2 SNEGSKA (reference sequence). Trimming pared 3 bases from V and 1 base from J, leaving 10 bases between. The CDR3 consists of 13 residues. The CDR3 sequence: CSARSSDSYEQYF. The CDR3 nucleotides read TGCAGTGCTAGGTCTAGCGATTCCTACGAGCAGTACTTC.

About this clonotype: In this CDR3 the conserved last residue, phenylalanine or tryptophan, is missing, so a read error is likely. V gene TRBV4-3 combines with J gene TRBJ2-7; 10 bases map to TRBD2. Germline lookup yields CDR1 LGHNA and CDR2 YSLEER. V lost 0 bases to trimming and J lost 3 bases; unmatched junction nucleotides: 8. The CDR3 is 17 residues long. CDR3 sequence (DNA): TGCGCCAGCAGCCAAGATAGGGCTAGCGGGAGTTTCTACGAGCAGTACCTC. Translation gives CASSQDRASGSFYEQYL.

This clonotype was recorded once. A much larger clone differs from this one at a single base, so this may be a read error. V usage is TRBV4-1 and J usage is TRBJ2-7, with D possibly being TRBD1 or TRBD2 (5 bases each). The CDR3 loop spans 15 amino acids. Germline CDR1 reads MGHRA; CDR2 reads YSYEKL. The CDR3: CVSSRESRGAYEQYF. CDR3 sequence (DNA): TGCGTCAGCAGCCGAGAATCCCGAGGGGCTTACGAGCAGTACTTC.

This clonotype occurred many times. The CDR3 sequence is CASSLSGVGNQPQHF. CDR3 DNA: TGTGCCAGCAGTTTATCCGGGGTTGGCAATCAGCCCCAGCATTTT. The rearrangement links TRBV28 to TRBJ1-5; unclear D gene. Looked up from germline, CDR1 is MDHEN and CDR2 is SYDVKM. The CDR3 sequence is 15 residues long. The V end lost 1 base, the J end lost 2 bases, and 9 bases lay between the germline ends.

This clonotype was counted only a few times. The V gene is TRBV5-6, the J gene TRBJ2-1, with TRBD1 identical over 8 bases. V was pared by 4 bases and J by 2 bases, with 11 bases of the junction left unmatched. The CDR3 covers 17 residues. Germline V lookup: CDR1 SGHDT, CDR2 YYEEEE. The CDR3, as DNA: TGTGCCAGCAGCCTACGGACAGGGATGGGCACCTACAATGAGCAGTTCTTC. It encodes CASSLRTGMGTYNEQFF.

The V gene is TRBV20-1, the J gene TRBJ1-2; a weak D match, TRBD1 (6 bases). The V gene lost 1 base and the J gene lost 8 bases, with 17 bases spanning the gap. Germline V gives CDR1 DFQATT, CDR2 SNEGSKA (reference sequence). CDR3 length equals 14 residues. The DNA for the CDR3 is TGCAGTGCTAGAGGAGGCTGGTCAGGGGAGGGCTACACCTTC. Its translation is CSARGGWSGEGYTF.

This clonotype was picked up a small number of times. The chain employs TRBV30 and TRBJ2-2; D gene unclear. The germline V gene has CDR1 GTSNPN and CDR2 SVGIG (reference sequence). V dropped 0 bases and J dropped 3 bases, with 8 bases sitting between them. The CDR3 covers 14 residues. CDR3 region: CAWSVRIDTGELFF. The CDR3 DNA sequence: TGTGCCTGGAGTGTACGGATAGACACCGGGGAGCTGTTTTTT.

Points on this clonotype: A clone one base away is much larger, so this may be a read error. A read error is likely, as this CDR3 ends without the conserved phenylalanine or tryptophan. The genes are TRBV12-3 or TRBV12-4 and TRBJ1-1; 9 positions agree with TRBD1. There are 15 residues in the CDR3. The J segment lost 2 bases and the V segment lost 6 bases, leaving 7 bases of the junction unmatched. CDR3 loop: CASSSKGQGNTEAFS. The CDR3 DNA is TGTGCCAGCAGCTCCAAGGGACAGGGCAACACTGAAGCTTTCTCT.

The rearrangement uses TRBV19 and TRBJ1-6; the D is unclear. This CDR3 region has 17 residues. V shed 7 bases and J shed 0 bases, with 16 bases lying between them. The germline CDR1 and CDR2 sequences are LNHDA and SQIVND (reference sequence). The CDR3: CASTPSAGLSYNSPLHF. CDR3 nucleotides: TGTGCCAGTACCCCAAGCGCCGGTCTCTCCTATAATTCACCCCTCCACTTT. Looking up the rest from reference TRBV19 and TRBJ1-6 gives the full variable domain: DGGITQSPKYLFRKEGQNVTLSCEQNLNHDAMYWYRQDPGQGLRLIYYSQIVNDFQKGDIAEGYSVSREKKESFPLTVTSAQKNPTAFYLCASTPSAGLSYNSPLHFGNGTRLTVT.

This clonotype was observed at least ten times. This chain links TRBV27 with TRBJ2-2, with D unresolved. Germline V CDR1 and CDR2: MNHEY, SMNVEV (reference sequence). Trimming left V 4 bases short and J 1 base short, with 7 bases between. The CDR3 has 14 amino acids. For the CDR3, the DNA is TGTGCCAGCAGTTATAATCAGAACACCGGGGAGCTGTTTTTT. Translated, it gives CASSYNQNTGELFF.

This clonotype has a handful of counts. The V gene is TRBV6-5, the J gene TRBJ2-5; D ambiguous. CDR1 is MNHEY, CDR2 SVGAGI, per germline. Trimming took 2 bases from V and 5 from J, leaving 12 bases between them. The CDR3 loop spans 14 amino acids. In DNA, the CDR3 is TGTGCCAGCAGTTACCTTGGTGCTTGGGAGACCCAGTACTTC. As protein: CASSYLGAWETQYF.

This clonotype was seen ten or more times. The chain links TRBV5-4 to TRBJ2-6, with unresolved D. Germline V gene data show CDR1 as SGHNT and CDR2 as YYREEE (reference sequence). V was shortened by 4 bases and J by 0 bases, with 14 bases between the two germline ends. The length of the CDR3 is 17 residues. The CDR3 DNA sequence: TGTGCCAGCAGCCCTGACTTGACGGACTCTGGGGCCAACGTCCTGACTTTC. Translation gives CASSPDLTDSGANVLTF.

This clonotype was picked up many times. The CDR3 DNA follows: TGTGCCAGCAGCTTAGGGCCTGGACAGGAGATTAACTATGGCTACACCTTC. This encodes CASSLGPGQEINYGYTF. The gene calls are TRBV7-9 and TRBJ1-2; 7 bases match TRBD1. V was clipped by 1 base and J by 1 base; unmatched bases: 9. The germline gives CDR1 SEHNR, CDR2 FQNEAQ (reference sequence). There are 17 residues in the CDR3.

Note on this clonotype: A single base separates this from a much larger clone, so it may be a read error. J is TRBJ2-3 and V is TRBV4-3; tentative D call: TRBD2 (5 bases). Germline V gene data show CDR1 as LGHNA and CDR2 as YSLEER. The CDR3 is made up of 16 amino acids. The DNA of the CDR3 is TGCGCCAGCGGCCAAGGGATGGCGGGCCCCACAGATACGCAGTATTTT. As protein: CASGQGMAGPTDTQYF.

Many counts were recorded for this clonotype. This chain links TRBV28 with TRBJ1-4, with a weak D call TRBD1 (5 bases). Trimming removed 5 bases at V and 14 bases at J, with 18 bases between. The CDR3 is made up of 13 amino acids. Per the germline V gene, CDR1 is MDHEN and CDR2 is SYDVKM. CDR3 protein: CASSISGDRGLFF. The CDR3 DNA sequence: TGTGCCAGCAGTATCTCTGGGGACCGGGGGCTGTTTTTT.

The chain combines TRBV19 with TRBJ2-2, with D perhaps TRBD1 (5 bases). V lost 1 base and J 7 bases, leaving 13 bases between the germline ends. This CDR3 is built from 15 residues. Germline V lookup: CDR1 LNHDA, CDR2 SQIVND (reference sequence). CDR3 amino acids: CASSIVRAWDGELFF. In nucleotides, the CDR3 is TGTGCCAGTAGTATAGTCAGGGCCTGGGACGGGGAGCTGTTTTTT.